Below, 30 T cell receptor beta chains from the same sample are listed, as sequenced in a study of regulatory T cells in long-lasting Graves disease. Libraries of TCR beta came from iRepertoire HTBI primers plus Arm-PCR of CDR3 regions. Each CDR3 protein is one row after TCRdb ran MiXCR on the multiplex PCR reads. The sample includes about 460,000 distinct CDR3 sequences, less than 15% of them seen just once. The sample's time point: newly diagnosed GD, antithyroid drugs for less than 3 months. Extracted RNA from PBMCs served as the source of the TCR library. This same sample was also part of a study on T cells in Graves' hyperthyroidism and ophthalmopathy.

The sequencing used peripheral blood mononuclear cells (PBMCs), collected at new diagnosis, from a patient treated with antithyroid drugs. Receptors originate from a woman aged 50 to 60 with Graves disease.

This clonotype has only a few counts. The CDR3, as DNA: TGCGCCAGCAGCCAAGTATCTAGCGGGAGTCGGGAGCTGTTTTTT. Protein product: CASSQVSSGSRELFF. V and J are TRBV4-1 and TRBJ2-2, with TRBD2 matching over 10 bases. J was trimmed by 9 bases and V by 1 base; bases with no gene match: 5. The germline V gene encodes CDR1 MGHRA and CDR2 YSYEKL. This CDR3 comprises 15 residues.

This clonotype was found many times. The chain combines TRBV9 with TRBJ2-1; D unresolved. With 2 bases removed from V and 5 bases from J, the gap between germline ends came to 5 bases. The CDR3 sequence is 12 residues long. CDR1 SGDLS and CDR2 YYNGEE come from the germline V gene. CDR3 protein: CASSVGHNEQFF. In nucleotides, the CDR3 is TGTGCCAGCAGCGTTGGGCACAATGAGCAGTTCTTC.

This clonotype rates as medium-sized. The junction differs from germline at one of its ends, possibly a read error. This chain uses TRBV5-1 with TRBJ2-1; 9 nucleotides match TRBD2. CDR1 SGHRS and CDR2 YFSETQ come from the germline V gene. The CDR3 covers 15 residues. This CDR3 is CASSLSGSSYNEQFF. The DNA for the CDR3 is TGTGCCAGCAGCCTTAGCGGGAGCTCCTACAATGAGCAGTTCTTC.

This clonotype has ten or more counts. V and J are TRBV20-1 and TRBJ2-5; 9 bases are shared with TRBD2. J gave up 3 bases and V 1 base, and 3 bases lay outside the gene matches. This CDR3 is 14 amino acids long. Germline values: CDR1 DFQATT, CDR2 SNEGSKA (reference sequence). CDR3 nucleotide sequence: TGCAGTGCTAGAGTTCCTAGCGGGAAAGAGACCCAGTACTTC. Amino acids: CSARVPSGKETQYF.

In this sample, this clonotype turned up many times. This chain joins TRBV28 and TRBJ2-4, with 11 bases aligning to TRBD1. The CDR3 spans 18 residues. Germline V CDR1 and CDR2: MDHEN, SYDVKM. V lost 6 bases, J lost 2 bases, and 12 bases stayed unmatched. CDR3 nucleotides: TGTGCCAGCAGCCCCGGGACAGGGGGGTTTCTGTCCAAAAACATTCAGTACTTC. This encodes CASSPGTGGFLSKNIQYF.

This clonotype occurred many times. J is TRBJ2-4 and V is TRBV27, with 15 bases matching TRBD2. Germline assignment: CDR1 MNHEY and CDR2 SMNVEV (reference sequence). The CDR3 loop spans 15 amino acids. V lost 7 bases, J lost 9 bases, and 7 bases stayed unmatched. The CDR3 DNA follows: TGTGCCAGCAAGGGACTAGCGGGAGGCCGACCCATTCAGTACTTC. Residues: CASKGLAGGRPIQYF.

Worth noting for this clonotype: A much larger clone lies one base from this, so it may be a read error. The CDR3 spells CASSGSGNTGELLF. CDR3 bases: TGTGCCAGCAGTGGGAGCGGAAACACCGGGGAGCTGCTTTTT. The J gene is TRBJ2-2, the V gene TRBV28, with D perhaps matching TRBD2 (5 bases). This CDR3 is 14 amino acids long. CDR1 is MDHEN, CDR2 SYDVKM, per germline.

This clonotype was detected many times. The chain is built from TRBV27 and TRBJ2-7, with D tentatively TRBD2 (6 bases). Germline V CDR1 and CDR2: MNHEY, SMNVEV (reference sequence). The ends were cut back, 6 bases at V and 3 bases at J, with 12 bases in the middle. The CDR3 is 13 residues long. CDR3 sequence reads: CASSPRGIYEQYF. In DNA, the CDR3 is TGTGCCAGCAGCCCCCGGGGGATCTACGAGCAGTACTTC.

Ten or more counts support this clonotype. This chain uses TRBV30 with TRBJ1-4; TRBD1 is a possible D gene (6 bases). This CDR3 has 15 residues. Looked up from germline, CDR1 is GTSNPN and CDR2 is SVGIG (reference sequence). V lost 0 bases and J lost 5, with 13 bases in between. The CDR3 DNA reads TGTGCCTGGAGTGTACAGGGACGGAAGAATGAAAAACTGTTTTTT. This encodes CAWSVQGRKNEKLFF.

Many counts were recorded for this clonotype. The gene calls are TRBV28 and TRBJ2-1; no clear D gene. In germline, CDR1 is MDHEN, CDR2 SYDVKM. V was clipped by 3 bases and J by 0 bases, with 12 bases between them. CDR3 length: 16 amino acids. The CDR3 spells CASSLGRRDSYNEQFF. In DNA form, the CDR3 reads TGTGCCAGCAGTTTGGGCAGGAGAGACTCCTACAATGAGCAGTTCTTC. The variable domain in full, completed from reference TRBV28 and TRBJ2-1, reads DVKVTQSSRYLVKRTGEKVFLECVQDMDHENMFWYRQDPGLGLRLIYFSYDVKMKEKGDIPEGYSVSREKKERFSLILESASTNQTSMYLCASSLGRRDSYNEQFFGPGTRLTVL.

Ten or more counts support this clonotype. The chain recombines TRBV3-1 with TRBJ2-1, with D unclear. Trimming took off 4 bases at V and 6 bases at J, with 10 bases between the two ends. CDR3 length equals 13 residues. Germline CDR1 LGHDT, CDR2 YNNKEL (reference sequence). CDR3 nucleotides: TGTGCCAGCAGCCTTGGGTCGGGCAATGAGCAGTTCTTC. This translates into CASSLGSGNEQFF.

In this sample, this clonotype turned up many times. The J gene is TRBJ2-7, the V gene TRBV3-1; D might be TRBD2 (5 bases). The germline V gene encodes CDR1 LGHDT and CDR2 YNNKEL (reference sequence). V lost 1 base, J lost 0 bases, and 13 bases lay in between. The CDR3 loop spans 16 amino acids. The CDR3 DNA reads as TGTGCCAGCAGCCAAGGGCGGGTGGATTTCTCCTACGAGCAGTACTTC. This encodes CASSQGRVDFSYEQYF.

CDR3 nucleotides: TGCAGCGTTGTTTCGAACACAAAAGAGACCCAGTACTTC. It encodes CSVVSNTKETQYF. The chain couples TRBV29-1 to TRBJ2-5; no clear D. V lost 4 bases to trimming and J lost 3 bases, with 12 bases between them. CDR3 length: 13 residues. Germline CDR1 reads SQVTM; CDR2 reads ANQGSEA. The full variable domain, in which reference TRBV29-1 and TRBJ2-5 provide the parts outside the CDR3, is SAVISQKPSRDICQRGTSLTIQCQVDSQVTMMFWYRQQPGQSLTLIATANQGSEATYESGFVIDKFPISRPNLTFSTLTVSNMSPEDSSIYLCSVVSNTKETQYFGPGTRLLVL.

The genes are TRBV12-3 or TRBV12-4 and TRBJ2-1, with D unclear. The CDR3 is made up of 15 amino acids. Trimming took off 2 bases at V and 7 bases at J, with 15 bases between the two ends. The CDR3 DNA sequence: TGTGCCAGCAGTTTACCAGCTGGCATGCCTAATGAGCAGTTCTTC. Amino acids: CASSLPAGMPNEQFF.

This clonotype showed up many times. V usage is TRBV5-1 and J usage is TRBJ2-5; tentatively, D is TRBD1 (8 bases). The CDR3 is 16 residues long. Germline CDR1 SGHRS, CDR2 YFSETQ. Trimming stripped 5 bases from V and 1 base from J, with 18 bases between. The CDR3 DNA reads as TGCGCCAGCAGTTGGACAGGGAGGGGAATCCAAGAGACCCAGTACTTC. This encodes CASSWTGRGIQETQYF.

This clonotype has at least ten counts. This chain joins TRBV7-2 and TRBJ1-5; D uncertain. CDR1 is SGHTA, CDR2 FQGNSA, per germline. Trimming left V 3 bases short and J 9 bases short, with 12 bases between. This CDR3 contains 13 residues. CDR3 DNA: TGTGCCAGCAGCTTCCAGGAAGATCGGCCCCAGCATTTT. It specifies CASSFQEDRPQHF. The full variable domain, its missing parts supplied by reference TRBV7-2 and TRBJ1-5, is GAGVSQSPSNKVTEKGKDVELRCDPISGHTALYWYRQSLGQGLEFLIYFQGNSAPDKSGLPSDRFSAERTGGSVSTLTIQRTQQEDSAVYLCASSFQEDRPQHFGDGTRLSIL.

The chain uses TRBV24-1 and TRBJ2-2, with a tentative D call TRBD2 (5 bases). Germline V gene data show CDR1 as KGHDR and CDR2 as SFDVKD. This CDR3 spans 13 amino acids. Between the trimmed V and J ends, which lost 9 bases and 7 bases, there was a span of 14 bases. CDR3 in DNA: TGTGCCACCCGGAGGACCAGCCTCGGGGAGCTGTTTTTT. Protein sequence: CATRRTSLGELFF.

Concerning this clonotype itself: This may be a read error: a much more frequent sequence differs by one nucleotide. The chain couples TRBV11-2 to TRBJ2-4; TRBD2 agrees at 9 bases. With the DNA end fitting TRBJ2-1 better, the J assignment may be wrong. The germline V gene encodes CDR1 SGHAT and CDR2 FQNNGV. The CDR3 totals 14 residues. CDR3 loop: CASRASGNYNVQFF. The CDR3 coding sequence is TGTGCCAGCAGGGCTAGCGGGAACTACAATGTGCAGTTCTTC.

This clonotype showed up just a few times. The chain recombines TRBV7-2 with TRBJ2-3; unclear D gene. The end of the DNA aligns better with TRBJ2-5, so the J call may be wrong. Germline CDR1 is SGHTA and CDR2 is FQGNSA. This CDR3 comprises 13 residues. The CDR3 loop reads CASSTGTGETQYF. DNA for the CDR3: TGTGCCAGCTCCACGGGCACCGGGGAGACCCAGTACTTC.

This clonotype was counted ten times or more. This chain links TRBV5-4 with TRBJ1-1, with D possibly TRBD1 on 6 matching bases. Germline V gene lookup returns CDR1 SGHNT and CDR2 YYREEE (reference sequence). The length of the CDR3 is 14 residues. Trimming shortened V by 0 bases and J by 4 bases, and 10 bases separated the two germline ends. The CDR3 sequence: CASSLDPGATEAFF. For the CDR3, the DNA is TGTGCCAGCAGCTTGGATCCGGGGGCCACTGAAGCTTTCTTT.

Written as DNA, the CDR3 is TGTGCCAGCAGTGAAAAGGGGGCTCGAAATTCACCCCTCCACTTT. This gives the protein CASSEKGARNSPLHF. The rearrangement joins TRBV25-1 to TRBJ1-6; 7 nucleotides line up with TRBD1. The CDR3 loop spans 15 amino acids. Trimming cost V 2 bases and J 7 bases; bases outside gene matches: 5. Germline CDR1 and CDR2: MGHDK and SYGVNS. Full variable domain (remainder filled in from reference TRBV25-1 and TRBJ1-6): EADIYQTPRYLVIGTGKKITLECSQTMGHDKMYWYQQDPGMELHLIHYSYGVNSTEKGDLSSESTVSRIRTEHFPLTLESARPSHTSQYLCASSEKGARNSPLHFGNGTRLTVT.

CDR3 protein: CASSPWTSGRAGQFF. CDR3 in DNA: TGTGCCAGCTCACCGTGGACTAGCGGGAGGGCCGGGCAGTTCTTC. The rearrangement uses TRBV18 and TRBJ2-1, with 15 bases identical to TRBD2. The CDR3 spans 15 residues. Germline CDR1 and CDR2: KGHSH and LQKENI. V gave up 3 bases and J gave up 12 bases; unmatched junction bases: 6.

The chain recombines TRBV7-6 with TRBJ2-3; D not resolved. Trimming cost V 7 bases and J 4 bases, with 9 bases left between them. This CDR3 contains 12 residues. CDR1 SGHVS and CDR2 FNYEAQ come from the germline V gene. The CDR3 bases are TGTGCCAGCACCTCCTCGGCAGATACGCAGTATTTT. As protein: CASTSSADTQYF.

This clonotype was picked up many times. The chain uses TRBV7-2 and TRBJ2-1; tentatively, D is TRBD2 (5 bases). Trimming cost V 1 base and J 6 bases, with 10 bases left between them. The CDR3 loop spans 14 amino acids. CDR1 is SGHTA, CDR2 FQGNSA, per germline. The DNA for the CDR3 is TGTGCCAGCAGCTTAGTGGTAGCGCCCAATGAGCAGTTCTTC. Its translation is CASSLVVAPNEQFF.

There are many counts of this clonotype. The V and J genes are TRBV5-1 and TRBJ2-7; 7 bases are shared with TRBD1. Germline trimming cut 0 bases from V and 2 bases from J; bases unmatched to any gene: 2. This CDR3 is built from 14 residues. Germline V gives CDR1 SGHRS, CDR2 YFSETQ. The CDR3 DNA is TGCGCCAGCAGCTTGGAGGGGGCCACCTACGAGCAGTACTTC. Protein: CASSLEGATYEQYF.

This clonotype was recorded many times. This chain joins TRBV5-1 and TRBJ2-1; no clear D gene. Trimming took off 0 bases at V and 4 bases at J, with 8 bases between the two ends. CDR1 is SGHRS and CDR2 is YFSETQ in the germline V gene. The CDR3 extends over 14 amino acids. CDR3 sequence: CASSLAIRYNEQFF. The CDR3 nucleotides are TGCGCCAGCAGCTTGGCCATTAGATACAATGAGCAGTTCTTC.

This clonotype has at least ten counts. In DNA form, the CDR3 reads TGTGCCAGCTCACGGGGGGGCATCATGAACACTGAAGCTTTCTTT. It yields the protein CASSRGGIMNTEAFF. This chain connects TRBV18 to TRBJ1-1; weak D call: TRBD1 (6 bases). This CDR3 region has 15 residues. V was cut by 4 bases and J by 0 bases, with 12 bases left in between. CDR1 is KGHSH, CDR2 LQKENI, per germline.

This clonotype was counted between two and nine times. The rearrangement uses TRBV5-1 and TRBJ2-1; TRBD1 aligns across 7 bases. The ends lost 0 bases at V and 8 bases at J; junction bases unmatched: 14. The CDR3 is made up of 17 amino acids. Germline V CDR1 and CDR2: SGHRS, YFSETQ. DNA for the CDR3: TGCGCCAGCAGCTTGGGCCTTGGACAGGAAAGTTCCGATGAGCAGTTCTTC. Translated: CASSLGLGQESSDEQFF. Complete variable domain (other parts from reference TRBV5-1 and TRBJ2-1): KAGVTQTPRYLIKTRGQQVTLSCSPISGHRSVSWYQQTPGQGLQFLFEYFSETQRNKGNFPGRFSGRQFSNSRSEMNVSTLELGDSALYLCASSLGLGQESSDEQFFGPGTRLTVL.

In its sample, this clonotype was seen many times. The chain is built from TRBV7-9 and TRBJ1-2, with D unresolved. CDR1 is SEHNR, CDR2 FQNEAQ, per germline (reference sequence). The CDR3 extends over 14 amino acids. Trimming took 1 base from V and 7 from J, leaving 13 bases between them. The CDR3 spells CASSLGFDARGYTF. The CDR3, as DNA: TGTGCCAGCAGCTTAGGTTTTGACGCGCGTGGCTACACCTTC.

The table lists this clonotype with many counts. The chain employs TRBV20-1 and TRBJ1-1, with TRBD1 as a possible D gene (5 bases). V dropped 1 base and J dropped 2 bases, with 14 bases sitting between them. Per germline, CDR1 DFQATT and CDR2 SNEGSKA (reference sequence). The CDR3 covers 15 residues. The chain's CDR3 is CSARAPGGFNTEAFF. The CDR3 nucleotides are TGCAGTGCTAGAGCCCCGGGGGGGTTCAACACTGAAGCTTTCTTT.